Included here is one T cell receptor (beta chain) sequence, with context. Its specificity is not known. These data are taken from a study of Tregs in tolerant kidney transplant recipients. Looking at the study overall: An approximately 3-day belatacept mixed lymphocyte reaction, sometimes plus 5-day graft donor restimulation, preceded CD4+CD25+CD127- sorting.

Repertoires were generated with immunoSEQ multiplex PCR, while TCRdb's copy carries only in-frame clones and drops some. The sample holds approximately 44,000 clones, around 95% seen once. The CDR3 has 13 residues. Trimming took 0 bases from V and 4 from J, leaving 4 bases between them. CDR1 MNHEY and CDR2 SVGAGI come from the germline V gene. The sequence derives from a human donor in good health. J is TRBJ1-3 and V is TRBV6-5; D is ambiguous. Material for sequencing was Tregs from blood cultured with allogeneic cells. CDR3 sequence (DNA): TGTGCCAGCAGTTACTCGGTAGGAAACACCATATATTTT. Translated, it gives CASSYSVGNTIYF.